Shown below are 10 T cell receptor beta chains from a single sample sequenced in a study of blood T cell repertoires in COVID-19. Some clones are missing from TCRdb's copy, which holds only in-frame ones; the method was immunoSEQ multiplex PCR. The top ten clones hold roughly 10% of a sample with over 120,000 clones, around 80% of them seen once. Sequencing used peripheral blood. Source of these receptors: a man in his sixties with active or convalescent COVID-19.

The rearrangement links TRBV6-5 to TRBJ2-1, with D uncertain. This CDR3 spans 13 amino acids. The V gene's germline CDR1 is MNHEY and CDR2 SVGAGI. Trimming stripped 0 bases from V and 9 bases from J, with 9 bases between. The CDR3 DNA is TGTGCCAGCAGTTACTCCCTAGGTTCTGAGCAGTTCTTC. Amino acid sequence: CASSYSLGSEQFF.

The J gene is TRBJ1-2, the V gene TRBV11-3, with D hard to call. This CDR3 has 13 residues. With 3 bases removed from V and 0 bases from J, the gap between germline ends came to 5 bases. The V gene's germline CDR1 is SGHNT and CDR2 YENEEA. CDR3: CASSFEANYGYTF. CDR3 nucleotides: TGTGCCAGCAGCTTCGAGGCTAACTATGGCTACACCTTC.

The CDR3 is CASRREHYEQYV. CDR3 bases: TGTGCCAGCAGGCGGGAGCATTACGAGCAGTACGTC. The chain carries TRBV5-6 and TRBJ2-7, with 7 positions matching TRBD2. Germline loops: CDR1 SGHDT, CDR2 YYEEEE. Trimming removed 5 bases from V and 4 bases from J; junction bases left unmatched: 3. This CDR3 spans 12 amino acids.

The V call is TRBV11-2, the J call TRBJ2-1; 7 nucleotides agree with TRBD2. Germline V lookup: CDR1 SGHAT, CDR2 FQNNGV. This CDR3 has 18 residues. V lost 0 bases and J lost 0; bases outside the gene matches: 8. The CDR3 loop reads CASSLEYGEGSSYNEQFF. The DNA for the CDR3 is TGTGCCAGCAGCTTAGAGTATGGGGAGGGGAGCTCCTACAATGAGCAGTTCTTC.

This chain uses TRBV10-1 with TRBJ2-2; D possibly corresponds to TRBD2 (5 bases). With 2 bases removed from V and 0 bases from J, the gap between germline ends came to 10 bases. The CDR3 runs to 16 residues. Germline-derived CDR1 and CDR2 are WNHNN and SYGVQD (reference sequence). The CDR3: CASSEASRSNTGELFF. Written as DNA, the CDR3 is TGCGCCAGCAGTGAGGCTAGCCGCTCGAACACCGGGGAGCTGTTTTTT.

This clone was seen a handful of times. The chain is built from TRBV18 and TRBJ1-2, with 7 bases that match TRBD1. From germline, CDR1 is KGHSH and CDR2 LQKENI. Unmatched junction bases numbered 8, after V lost 3 bases and J lost 10 bases. The CDR3 is made up of 13 amino acids. The CDR3: CASSPTGQVFYTF. The CDR3, as DNA: TGTGCCAGCTCACCGACTGGACAGGTTTTCTACACCTTC.

This chain links TRBV12-3 or TRBV12-4 with TRBJ2-1; 9 nucleotides align to TRBD2. The CDR3 length is 13 residues. V gave up 8 bases and J gave up 7 bases; unmatched junction bases: 6. The CDR3: CASGESGRNEQFF. The CDR3, as DNA: TGTGCCAGCGGGGAGAGCGGGAGGAATGAGCAGTTCTTC.

This clone was seen only a few times. CDR3 protein: CASSQDQAAGGGELFF. CDR3 nucleotide sequence: TGCGCCAGCAGCCAAGATCAGGCGGCGGGGGGCGGGGAGCTGTTTTTT. This chain connects TRBV4-1 to TRBJ2-2, with 8 bases lining up with TRBD2. CDR1 is MGHRA, CDR2 YSYEKL, per germline. The CDR3 is made up of 16 amino acids. V lost 0 bases and J lost 7; bases outside the gene matches: 7.

The chain uses TRBV30 and TRBJ1-2, with 9 bases fitting TRBD1. CDR1 GTSNPN and CDR2 SVGIG come from the germline V gene (reference sequence). With V trimmed by 4 bases and J by 6 bases, 9 bases remained unmatched. The CDR3 is 14 amino acids. The CDR3 is CAWTTGTGYDGYTF. The CDR3 nucleotides read TGTGCCTGGACCACCGGGACAGGGTACGATGGCTACACCTTC.

The V call is TRBV19, the J call TRBJ2-3; 9 nucleotides line up with TRBD2. V lost 3 bases, J lost 0 bases, and 7 bases stayed unmatched. The germline V gene encodes CDR1 LNHDA and CDR2 SQIVND (reference sequence). The CDR3 has 17 residues. CDR3 bases: TGTGCCAGTAGTATGGGCCTAGCGGGGATTAGCACAGATACGCAGTATTTT. Protein: CASSMGLAGISTDTQYF.